The entry below describes one T cell receptor (beta chain). The entry originates in a study of blood T cell repertoires in COVID-19. Study information: The analysed material was cDNA or gDNA that came from T cells, B-cell-depleted T cells, or PBMCs.

Allocation to cohorts depended on clinical history reported by the participants. V gave up 5 bases and J gave up 4 bases; unmatched junction bases: 12. The CDR3 contains 17 residues. Germline loops: CDR1 SEHNR, CDR2 FQNEAQ (reference sequence). Measured with immunoSEQ multiplex PCR; TCRdb has only the in-frame clones, and not every one. Among 200,000 to 250,000 clones listed, 87% were seen once. The TCR sequence derives from a woman younger than 45 with acute COVID-19. What was sequenced was PBMCs or T cells enriched from blood (not recorded which). V and J are TRBV7-9 and TRBJ2-1, with TRBD2 matching over 9 bases. CDR3 bases: TGTGCCAGCAGCCCAGGGACTAGCAATATTCGTTACAATGAGCAGTTCTTC. It specifies CASSPGTSNIRYNEQFF.